This T cell receptor beta chain was identified during a study of monozygotic twins with cystic fibrosis (dated by TCRdb to the early 2020s). The study in broad terms: Barcoded libraries were prepared with approximately 16 PCR cycles from about 3.2 micrograms of fragmented DNA. TCR beta repertoires were compared within and between 16 monozygotic twin pairs with cystic fibrosis so that genetic influence on V and J gene usage could be assessed. Ten female and six male twin pairs, aged roughly 2.0 to 36.4 years (median about 10 years) and mostly children and adolescents, were included in the cohort. Twins were ranked among 1,060 cohort participants for weight-for-height and FEVPerc (FEV1 disease centile) on the day of blood sampling. Data for three of the twin pairs had been reported earlier in a different context. The study at large found these results: The cohort was small, and the number of shared CDR3s showed no association with age, concordance or disease severity. Simpson clonality was found to be generally low (median approximately 0.009), suggesting a naive-dominated repertoire, although higher clonality was observed in the most severely affected patients. The greatest similarity to the co-twin was observed for V gene usage in 13 of 16 pairs and for J usage in 8 of 16 pairs, which suggested genetic constraints. Significantly higher nucleotide-identical clonotype sharing was observed within monozygotic CF twin pairs than between unrelated CF individuals (P = 0.000026, Mann-Whitney).

Following the manufacturer's instructions, the researchers used the immunoSEQ immune profiling system to amplify TCR beta CDR3 regions via multiplex PCR. An Illumina NextSeq system was used for sequencing. In the source study's methods: The immunoSEQ Analyzer platform handled processing of the sequence data, and clonality was calculated by taking the square root of Simpson's index of productive rearrangements. Similarity in V and J usage was measured by Jensen-Shannon distance, and OLGA was used to compute CDR3 generation probabilities. The researchers looked up shared CDR3 sequences in the immuneACCESS database (August 2020) and in VDJdb (December 2020). TCRdb limited this immuneACCESS table to in-frame rearrangements with V and J called. A share of clones is missing; checked studies link under half to unresolved V genes, and the rest is unexplained. V and J calls and clone size follow that table, whereas D and trimming were derived from the DNA. In this sample the table shows about 14,000 clones, just under 95% of which occur a single time. The top ten constitute about 9% of the sample.

There are 13 amino acids in the CDR3, from cysteine to phenylalanine inclusive. Of all the DNA, just the CDR3 is kept, 39 bases in frame from base 1. CDR1 and CDR2, per the germline V gene (reference sequence), are GTSNPN and SVGIG. Trimming costs V 2 bases and J 3 bases, and their ends lie 8 bases apart. The twin pairs came from the European Cystic Fibrosis Twin and Sibling Study Cohort, which recruited patients from more than 150 CF clinics across 14 European countries. Both zygosity and CFTR genotype were checked in-house, and zygosity was tested with multiplex PCR across nine short tandem repeat loci. Peripheral blood was sampled from each twin, with clinical parameters recorded on the day of blood sampling. Genomic DNA was isolated from peripheral blood cells with phenol/chloroform and kept in TE buffer at 4 degrees C. This clone was counted a single time. The target of this receptor is not known. Nothing much larger sits one base from this clone, and base qualities are not available.

This sequence originates from a girl aged 2-10 years with cystic fibrosis. Specimen: blood. The receptor chain draws on TRBV30 and TRBJ1-5; confidence is insufficient to name the D gene. The DNA reads as follows: TGTGCCTGGAGTAACGTTTACAATCAGCCCCAGCATTTT. Its translation is CAWSNVYNQPQHF.